These 5 T cell receptor beta chains were sequenced from one sample in a study of blood T cell repertoires in COVID-19 (dated by TCRdb to the early 2020s). Library creation used the immunoSEQ multiplex PCR assay. TCRdb provides this immuneACCESS table in a form limited to in-frame rearrangements. Some clones are lacking; in checked studies, under half of them reflect an unresolved V gene, and why the rest are absent is not known. Across this sample there are about 260,000 clones, with about 88% seen only once. The top ten hold approximately 3.7% of the sample. The specimen was peripheral blood. Every receptor here comes from a man between 60 and 70 years old who had recovered from COVID-19.

The rearrangement joins TRBV2 to TRBJ1-6; 8 bases agree with TRBD1. V trimming: 6 bases; J trimming: 10 bases; junction bases outside the gene matches: 11. Per germline, CDR1 SNHLY and CDR2 FYNNEI. The CDR3 runs to 15 residues. CDR3: CASSFLDRGGSPLHF. In nucleotides, the CDR3 is TGTGCCAGCAGCTTCCTAGACAGGGGTGGATCACCCCTCCACTTT.

This chain connects TRBV9 to TRBJ1-3; 8 positions match TRBD1. Germline V gene data show CDR1 as SGDLS and CDR2 as YYNGEE. Trimming cost V 3 bases and J 3 bases; bases outside gene matches: 14. This CDR3 is 18 amino acids long. The CDR3 reads CASSAFLTTGGSGNTIYF. The CDR3 DNA is TGTGCCAGCAGCGCGTTCCTTACTACAGGGGGAAGTGGAAACACCATATATTTT.

V usage is TRBV19 and J usage is TRBJ2-2; possibly TRBD1 for D (5 bases). The CDR3 has 14 residues. V dropped 5 bases and J dropped 7 bases, with 14 bases sitting between them. Germline CDR1 is LNHDA and CDR2 is SQIVND (reference sequence). The CDR3: CASSFKSGFGELFF. The CDR3 region has the DNA TGTGCCAGTAGTTTCAAATCAGGGTTCGGGGAGCTGTTTTTT.

The chain carries TRBV9 and TRBJ2-3; D not certain. The CDR3 length is 12 residues. Germline CDR1 is SGDLS and CDR2 is YYNGEE. V was pared by 1 base and J by 6 bases, with 6 bases between. CDR3: CASSVNTDTQYF. Written as DNA, the CDR3 is TGTGCCAGCAGCGTAAACACGGATACGCAGTATTTT.

This rearrangement joins TRBV19 to TRBJ2-6, with 8 bases matching TRBD1. V lost 6 bases, J lost 2 bases, and 6 bases stayed unmatched. The CDR3 consists of 16 residues. Germline values: CDR1 LNHDA, CDR2 SQIVND (reference sequence). The CDR3 here is CASRGQVSAGANVLTF. CDR3 nucleotides: TGTGCCAGTAGGGGACAGGTCTCAGCTGGGGCCAACGTCCTGACTTTC.